Listed below are T cell receptor beta chains from one sample, sequenced in a study of shared clonotypes between healthy human individuals. Clones were read by immunoSEQ multiplex PCR, and TCRdb kept only the in-frame ones, dropping some. The sample records 1,100,000 or so clones, about 80% being singletons. The sample taken for sequencing was memory CD4+ T cells from PBMCs. All receptors derive from a man in his late teens or twenties in good health. Some clones in this sample may be carry-over from other donors' samples. Both conserved end residues are part of each CDR3. The order of the fields is clone size, J gene, V gene, D gene, CDR3 DNA, CDR3 protein. A D gene is named only where the DNA matches it firmly. Not every row has a clone size; where given, it reads once, few, many or a size class.

abundance: .
j_gene: TRBJ1-5
v_gene: TRBV6-5
d_gene: TRBD1
CDR3nt: TGTGCCAGCAGTCGGACAGGGTTGAGCAATCAGCCCCAGCATTTT
CDR3aa: CASSRTGLSNQPQHF

abundance: .
j_gene: TRBJ2-5
v_gene: TRBV29-1
d_gene: .
CDR3nt: TGCAGCGTTGAAGATCTTGTAGGGGGTAGAGAGACCCAGTACTTC
CDR3aa: CSVEDLVGGRETQYF

abundance: once
j_gene: TRBJ2-7
v_gene: TRBV5-1
d_gene: .
CDR3nt: TGCGCCAGCGGACTGAGATGGACTACTTCGGAGCAGTACTTC
CDR3aa: CASGLRWTTSEQYF

abundance: once
j_gene: TRBJ2-3
v_gene: TRBV5-1
d_gene: .
CDR3nt: TGCGCCAGCAGCGAAGCAACCGGGACTCTGTTCTCTCGGCAGTATTTT
CDR3aa: CASSEATGTLFSRQYF

abundance: .
j_gene: TRBJ2-1
v_gene: TRBV5-6
d_gene: .
CDR3nt: TGTGCCAGCAGCTTGGGGGGAGGCGCCTACAATGAGCAGTTCTTC
CDR3aa: CASSLGGGAYNEQFF

abundance: .
j_gene: TRBJ1-5
v_gene: TRBV5-1
d_gene: .
CDR3nt: TGCGCCAGACGGGACGGATATAGCAATCAGCCCCAGCATTTT
CDR3aa: CARRDGYSNQPQHF

abundance: .
j_gene: TRBJ1-2
v_gene: TRBV28
d_gene: .
CDR3nt: TGTGCCAGCAGTTTAGATGTCGGCTACACCTTC
CDR3aa: CASSLDVGYTF

abundance: .
j_gene: TRBJ2-7
v_gene: TRBV5-1
d_gene: .
CDR3nt: TGCGCCAGCAGCTTATCGGGGGTATCCTCCTACGAGCAGTACTTC
CDR3aa: CASSLSGVSSYEQYF

abundance: .
j_gene: TRBJ2-5
v_gene: TRBV7-3
d_gene: .
CDR3nt: TGTGCCAGCAGCGCCTCCAGGGGGGGAGAGACCCAGTACTTC
CDR3aa: CASSASRGGETQYF

abundance: .
j_gene: TRBJ2-3
v_gene: TRBV10-1
d_gene: .
CDR3nt: TGCGCCAGCAGTGAAGGGGACAGCACAGATACGCAGTATTTT
CDR3aa: CASSEGDSTDTQYF

abundance: .
j_gene: TRBJ2-1
v_gene: TRBV27
d_gene: TRBD2
CDR3nt: TGTGCCAGCAGTTTTACTAGCGGCTACAATGAGCAGTTCTTC
CDR3aa: CASSFTSGYNEQFF

abundance: .
j_gene: TRBJ2-7
v_gene: TRBV7-2
d_gene: .
CDR3nt: TGTGCCAGCAGCCTTGACCGCGTGCCCTACGAGCAGTACTTC
CDR3aa: CASSLDRVPYEQYF

abundance: .
j_gene: TRBJ1-2
v_gene: TRBV28
d_gene: TRBD1
CDR3nt: TGTGCCAGCTTCGACAGGGTTTTTAGATCGGGCGGCTACACCTTC
CDR3aa: CASFDRVFRSGGYTF

abundance: once
j_gene: TRBJ1-1
v_gene: TRBV19
d_gene: TRBD1
CDR3nt: TGTGCCAGTAGGGTAACAGGGGGCAGGACTGAAGCTTTCTTT
CDR3aa: CASRVTGGRTEAFF

abundance: .
j_gene: TRBJ1-1
v_gene: TRBV14
d_gene: .
CDR3nt: TGTGCCAGCAGCCATGGAGGGGCAGTAAGAACTGAAGCTTTCTTT
CDR3aa: CASSHGGAVRTEAFF

abundance: .
j_gene: TRBJ1-6
v_gene: TRBV25-1
d_gene: .
CDR3nt: TGTGCCAGCAGTGAACGGACAGCGATGAATTCACCCCTCCACTTT
CDR3aa: CASSERTAMNSPLHF

abundance: .
j_gene: TRBJ1-5
v_gene: TRBV30
d_gene: .
CDR3nt: TGTGCCTGGAGAATGAGGGGGTTCAATCAGCCCCAGCATTTT
CDR3aa: CAWRMRGFNQPQHF

abundance: .
j_gene: TRBJ2-7
v_gene: TRBV14
d_gene: TRBD2
CDR3nt: TGTACCAGCAGCCGAGGGACTAGCGGGGTTTACGAGCAGTACTTC
CDR3aa: CTSSRGTSGVYEQYF

abundance: .
j_gene: TRBJ2-1
v_gene: TRBV5-1
d_gene: .
CDR3nt: TGCGCCAGCAGCTTACAGGGCAATGAGCAGTTCTTC
CDR3aa: CASSLQGNEQFF

abundance: .
j_gene: TRBJ1-2
v_gene: TRBV6-5
d_gene: TRBD1
CDR3nt: TGTGCCAGCAGTTACTCGACAGGGAGGGACTATGGCTACACCTTC
CDR3aa: CASSYSTGRDYGYTF

abundance: .
j_gene: TRBJ2-2
v_gene: TRBV4-1
d_gene: .
CDR3nt: TGCGCCAGCAGCGCCGGGGGGCGCGGTGTCACCGGGGAGCTGTTTTTT
CDR3aa: CASSAGGRGVTGELFF

abundance: once
j_gene: TRBJ2-2
v_gene: TRBV7-3
d_gene: TRBD2
CDR3nt: TGTGCCAGCAGCTTCGGACTAGCGGGGGCCGCCGGGGAGCTGTTTTTT
CDR3aa: CASSFGLAGAAGELFF

abundance: .
j_gene: TRBJ1-5
v_gene: TRBV5-8
d_gene: .
CDR3nt: TGTGCCAGCAGCTACGATAGCAATCAGCCCCAGCATTTT
CDR3aa: CASSYDSNQPQHF

abundance: .
j_gene: TRBJ1-2
v_gene: TRBV14
d_gene: .
CDR3nt: TGTGCCAGCAGCCAAGGTCCCGGCGGGACGGGCTATGGCTACACCTTC
CDR3aa: CASSQGPGGTGYGYTF

abundance: many
j_gene: TRBJ2-1
v_gene: TRBV5-5
d_gene: .
CDR3nt: TGTGCCAGCAGCTTGTCCCCCATCTATAACAATGAGCAGTTCTTC
CDR3aa: CASSLSPIYNNEQFF